One and the same sample provided the 32 T cell receptor beta chains below, sequenced in a study of Ad26.COV2.S vaccination and SARS-CoV-2 variants. Only in-frame clones appear in the TCRdb table, and some are missing; sequencing was by immunoSEQ multiplex PCR. The table has around 340,000 clones, 75% to 90% seen once. Treatment meaning: roughly 18 received Ad26.COV2.S at low or high dose, single or two shots; about 5 received placebo; per-sample allocation not given. All samples were drawn on day 63, counting from the first vaccine or placebo injection. Sequenced here: peripheral blood, sampled in a trial of Ad26.COV2.S vaccine versus placebo. All receptors derive from a person aged 18-65 years who received the Ad26.COV2.S COVID-19 vaccine or a placebo.

This chain links TRBV9 with TRBJ2-1; the D is unclear. This CDR3 has 16 residues. Deletions cut 3 bases from V and 0 bases from J, with 13 bases between. Germline V gives CDR1 SGDLS, CDR2 YYNGEE. The CDR3 reads CASSAHLRNSYNEQFF. In nucleotides, the CDR3 is TGTGCCAGCAGCGCCCACCTCCGTAACTCCTACAATGAGCAGTTCTTC.

This clone was seen a few times. The chain carries TRBV7-9 and TRBJ1-1; the match to TRBD1 covers 8 bases. There are 14 residues in the CDR3. The germline gives CDR1 SEHNR, CDR2 FQNEAQ (reference sequence). V lost 5 bases to trimming and J lost 3 bases; unmatched junction nucleotides: 5. The CDR3 is CASSGTGSDTEAFF. Here the CDR3 DNA reads TGTGCCAGCAGCGGGACAGGTTCCGACACTGAAGCTTTCTTT.

The chain couples TRBV19 to TRBJ2-1; 12 bases agree with TRBD2. Germline CDR1 LNHDA, CDR2 SQIVND (reference sequence). The CDR3 runs to 15 residues. Losses at the gene ends were 2 bases for V and 9 bases for J; bases not matched to a gene: 5. Here the CDR3 DNA reads TGTGCCAGTAGTATACTAGCGGGAGGGTTAGGTGAGCAGTTCTTC. This encodes CASSILAGGLGEQFF.

This clone has just a few counts. The V and J genes are TRBV5-4 and TRBJ1-2; 8 bases match TRBD1. The CDR3 runs 14 residues. V dropped 4 bases and J dropped 5; count of bases not matched to a gene: 7. Germline assignment: CDR1 SGHNT and CDR2 YYREEE (reference sequence). The CDR3, as DNA: TGTGCCAGCAGCAGAGAGGGACAGGTTTATGGCTACACCTTC. It specifies CASSREGQVYGYTF.

The chain is built from TRBV11-2 and TRBJ2-1; D not certain. V dropped 1 base and J dropped 5 bases, with 12 bases sitting between them. Germline V lookup: CDR1 SGHAT, CDR2 FQNNGV. This CDR3 contains 15 residues. The CDR3 region is CASSLVNIRDNEQFF. The DNA for the CDR3 is TGTGCCAGCAGCTTAGTTAATATCCGGGACAATGAGCAGTTCTTC.

The gene calls are TRBV10-3 and TRBJ1-2; 12 nucleotides agree with TRBD1. Germline V gives CDR1 ENHRY, CDR2 SYGVKD. The CDR3 contains 14 residues. After removal of 7 bases from V and 7 bases from J, the junction contained 7 bases not matched to a gene. The CDR3 bases are TGTGCCATCACTCCGGGACAGGGGGCTAGTGGCTACACCTTC. Residues: CAITPGQGASGYTF.

The chain uses TRBV6-5 and TRBJ2-5; the match to TRBD1 covers 7 bases. The length of the CDR3 is 15 residues. Germline values: CDR1 MNHEY, CDR2 SVGAGI. V dropped 6 bases and J dropped 2; count of bases not matched to a gene: 9. As DNA, the CDR3 is TGTGCCAGCAGGGACAGGCTTAAGGTTCAAGAGACCCAGTACTTC. Its protein product is CASRDRLKVQETQYF.

The chain joins TRBV4-3 to TRBJ2-4, with no clear D. In germline, CDR1 is LGHNA, CDR2 YSLEER. The V and J ends lost 0 bases and 8 bases respectively, with 14 bases between them. This CDR3 has 15 amino acids. The CDR3 bases are TGCGCCAGCAGCCAAGATTTTCGTCCTAGGGACATTCAGTACTTC. Translated, it gives CASSQDFRPRDIQYF.

This clone was counted a single time. The V call is TRBV5-6, the J call TRBJ2-7; D not certain. The length of the CDR3 is 13 residues. Trimming stripped 4 bases from V and 7 bases from J, with 15 bases between. The germline V gene encodes CDR1 SGHDT and CDR2 YYEEEE. The CDR3 region has the DNA TGTGCCAGCAGCCGAGGTCCCCGTTATGAGCAGTACTTC. This codes for CASSRGPRYEQYF.

The J gene is TRBJ2-7, the V gene TRBV15, with D perhaps TRBD1 or TRBD2 (5 bases each). V lost 3 bases and J lost 5, with 14 bases in between. CDR1 and CDR2 from the germline V gene are LNHNV and YYDKDF (reference sequence). The CDR3 sequence is 14 residues long. The chain's CDR3 is CATSSGTADHEQYF. The CDR3 coding sequence is TGTGCCACCAGCAGCGGGACGGCCGACCACGAGCAGTACTTC.

The chain links TRBV11-2 to TRBJ1-1; 8 bases align to TRBD1. The CDR3 sequence is 15 residues long. Germline V gene lookup returns CDR1 SGHAT and CDR2 FQNNGV. The J segment lost 4 bases and the V segment lost 5 bases, leaving 9 bases of the junction unmatched. The CDR3 sequence: CASSPAGGVGTEAFF. CDR3 sequence (DNA): TGTGCCAGCAGCCCAGCAGGGGGCGTCGGCACTGAAGCTTTCTTT.

This sequence joins TRBV15 and TRBJ1-5; 7 bases match TRBD1. Germline values: CDR1 LNHNV, CDR2 YYDKDF (reference sequence). CDR3 length: 15 residues. The trim removed 4 bases at V and 0 bases at J, leaving 3 bases unmatched. The CDR3 DNA follows: TGTGCCACCAGCATCGGGACAGCTAGCAATCAGCCCCAGCATTTT. This sequence encodes CATSIGTASNQPQHF.

The count of this clone is one. The CDR3 bases are TGTGCCAGCACCAGGGGACGTTACACTGAAGCTTTCTTT. It codes for CASTRGRYTEAFF. The J gene is TRBJ1-1, the V gene TRBV14, with a tentative D call TRBD1 (6 bases). CDR1 is SGHDN and CDR2 is FVKESK in the germline V gene. The CDR3 contains 13 residues. Trimming took 7 bases from V and 3 from J, leaving 12 bases between them.

The chain couples TRBV6-5 to TRBJ2-7; no clear D gene. CDR3 length equals 15 residues. V gave up 6 bases and J gave up 1 base, with 16 bases separating them. The germline V gene encodes CDR1 MNHEY and CDR2 SVGAGI. CDR3 protein: CASRPSWGVSYEQYF. DNA for the CDR3: TGTGCCAGCAGGCCATCCTGGGGTGTTTCCTACGAGCAGTACTTC.

The chain combines TRBV6-2 or TRBV6-3 with TRBJ2-1, with D maybe TRBD2 (5 bases). Trimming stripped 3 bases from V and 5 bases from J, with 11 bases between. The CDR3 loop spans 14 amino acids. The germline V gene encodes CDR1 MNHEY and CDR2 SVGEGT. CDR3 sequence: CASSYRGLDNEQFF. Written as DNA, the CDR3 is TGTGCCAGCAGTTATCGGGGTCTCGACAATGAGCAGTTCTTC.

The rearrangement links TRBV14 to TRBJ2-1, with a possible D match to TRBD2 (5 bases). Trimming removed 4 bases at V and 8 bases at J, with 12 bases between. CDR3 length: 13 amino acids. Germline CDR1 is SGHDN and CDR2 is FVKESK. CDR3 nucleotide sequence: TGTGCCAGCAGCCTTCTGGAGGTCCATGAGCAGTTCTTC. Translation gives CASSLLEVHEQFF.

The chain has TRBV7-2 and TRBJ2-5; D might be TRBD1 (5 bases). This CDR3 region has 16 residues. V was trimmed by 2 bases and J by 2 bases, leaving 15 bases between them. Germline V lookup: CDR1 SGHTA, CDR2 FQGNSA. The CDR3 spells CASSLSSQTGQETQYF. The CDR3 DNA reads TGTGCCAGCAGCTTATCTTCCCAAACAGGTCAAGAGACCCAGTACTTC.

This clone was observed once. The chain recombines TRBV5-4 with TRBJ2-7, with D hard to call. The germline V gene has CDR1 SGHNT and CDR2 YYREEE (reference sequence). The V end lost 1 base, the J end lost 5 bases, and 10 bases lay between the germline ends. This CDR3 is 13 amino acids long. The CDR3 DNA follows: TGTGCCAGCAGCTTGTCGGGTGGAGACGAGCAGTACTTC. This encodes CASSLSGGDEQYF.

The chain recombines TRBV6-5 with TRBJ1-4, with D tentatively TRBD1 (5 bases). V was shortened by 5 bases and J by 1 base, with 8 bases between the two germline ends. The CDR3 spans 14 residues. The germline CDR1 and CDR2 sequences are MNHEY and SVGAGI. Here the CDR3 reads CASSRDGTNEKLFF. In nucleotides, the CDR3 is TGTGCCAGCAGTCGGGACGGAACTAATGAAAAACTGTTTTTT.

This CDR3 is CASRDYGYTF. CDR3 coding DNA: TGTGCCAGTAGAGACTATGGCTACACCTTC. The chain joins TRBV19 to TRBJ1-2; D call uncertain. In germline, CDR1 is LNHDA, CDR2 SQIVND (reference sequence). This CDR3 spans 10 amino acids. V lost 6 bases and J lost 3, with 2 bases in between.

CDR3 DNA sequence: TGTGCCAGCAGCAAATCTAGCGGGAGTACCTACGAGCAGTACTTC. Protein sequence: CASSKSSGSTYEQYF. This sequence joins TRBV9 and TRBJ2-7; 10 nucleotides match TRBD2. The V gene end was trimmed by 4 bases and the J gene end by 2 bases; junction bases not matched to a gene: 6. Germline CDR1 SGDLS, CDR2 YYNGEE. The CDR3 runs 15 residues.

This clone has just one count. This chain links TRBV7-2 with TRBJ1-3; possibly TRBD1 for D (5 bases). Trimming took 0 bases from V and 3 from J, leaving 9 bases between them. Germline V lookup: CDR1 SGHTA, CDR2 FQGNSA. This CDR3 contains 15 residues. This CDR3 is CASSLARGFGNTIYF. CDR3 in DNA: TGTGCCAGCAGCTTAGCGAGGGGTTTTGGAAACACCATATATTTT. The full variable domain, rest sourced from reference TRBV7-2 and TRBJ1-3, is GAGVSQSPSNKVTEKGKDVELRCDPISGHTALYWYRQSLGQGLEFLIYFQGNSAPDKSGLPSDRFSAERTGGSVSTLTIQRTQQEDSAVYLCASSLARGFGNTIYFGEGSWLTVV.

This clone was observed a single time. CDR3: CASSSARRGLHTEAFF. The CDR3 DNA reads as TGTGCCAGCAGCTCAGCCAGGCGGGGGCTGCACACTGAAGCTTTCTTT. This chain links TRBV5-6 with TRBJ1-1; D possibly corresponds to TRBD1 (6 bases). The CDR3 length is 16 residues. V was cut by 3 bases and J by 3 bases, with 18 bases left in between. Germline assignment: CDR1 SGHDT and CDR2 YYEEEE.

The chain joins TRBV9 to TRBJ2-3, with a tentative D call TRBD2 (6 bases). V lost 2 bases and J 4 bases, leaving 14 bases between the germline ends. This CDR3 is built from 15 residues. Germline V gene lookup returns CDR1 SGDLS and CDR2 YYNGEE. CDR3 nucleotides: TGTGCCAGCAGCGTTAGCGGAGGGGTCGCAGATACGCAGTATTTT. Amino acids: CASSVSGGVADTQYF.

The CDR3 DNA follows: TGTGCCAGCAGACAGGGTGCTGAAGCTTTCTTT. Translated, it gives CASRQGAEAFF. The chain is built from TRBV12-3 or TRBV12-4 and TRBJ1-1, with D tentatively TRBD1 (6 bases). Between the trimmed V and J ends, which lost 6 bases and 6 bases, there was a span of 8 bases. The CDR3 has 11 residues.

This rearrangement joins TRBV20-1 to TRBJ2-5, with 9 bases fitting TRBD2. The CDR3 covers 15 residues. Unmatched junction bases numbered 10, after V lost 3 bases and J lost 5 bases. Germline CDR1 is DFQATT and CDR2 is SNEGSKA (reference sequence). CDR3 sequence (DNA): TGCAGTGCTAGTGACATAGCGGGAGATCTGGAGACCCAGTACTTC. Its protein product is CSASDIAGDLETQYF.

As to this clone: A read error may account for a junction end that differs from germline. V is TRBV28 and J is TRBJ2-7; possibly TRBD1 for D (6 bases). The CDR3 consists of 12 residues. The germline gives CDR1 MDHEN, CDR2 SYDVKM. The CDR3 here is CASSPARDKAHF. The CDR3 coding sequence is TGTGCCAGCAGTCCCGCCCGGGACAAGGCTCACTTC.

The V call is TRBV19, the J call TRBJ1-1; tentatively, D is TRBD1 (6 bases). Trimming removed 9 bases at V and 1 base at J, with 15 bases between. This CDR3 is built from 14 residues. Germline-derived CDR1 and CDR2 are LNHDA and SQIVND (reference sequence). CDR3 sequence: CASRPTGTNTEAFF. CDR3 in DNA: TGTGCCAGCCGGCCGACAGGAACGAACACTGAAGCTTTCTTT.

The CDR3: CASKRASGNTIYF. For the CDR3, the DNA is TGTGCCAGCAAAAGGGCAAGCGGAAACACCATATATTTT. This rearrangement joins TRBV5-4 to TRBJ1-3, with D unclear. V lost 6 bases, J lost 4 bases, and 11 bases lay in between. Germline V gives CDR1 SGHNT, CDR2 YYREEE (reference sequence). CDR3 length: 13 amino acids.

The V gene is TRBV4-2, the J gene TRBJ1-1, with 7 positions matching TRBD1. The CDR3 length is 17 residues. Germline CDR1 LGHNA, CDR2 YNFKEQ. J was trimmed by 3 bases and V by 1 base; bases with no gene match: 11. The CDR3 coding sequence is TGTGCCAGCAGCCAAGGAGGGGGCTTAGGTCTGGACACTGAAGCTTTCTTT. It encodes CASSQGGGLGLDTEAFF.

The gene calls are TRBV19 and TRBJ1-1; no definite D call. Germline assignment: CDR1 LNHDA and CDR2 SQIVND (reference sequence). V was cut by 7 bases and J by 1 base, with 10 bases left in between. The CDR3 extends over 13 amino acids. CDR3 in amino acids: CASKATTNTEAFF. In DNA, the CDR3 is TGTGCCAGTAAGGCAACGACGAACACTGAAGCTTTCTTT.

The chain links TRBV14 to TRBJ1-2; TRBD1 agrees at 12 bases. This CDR3 comprises 19 residues. The germline CDR1 and CDR2 sequences are SGHDN and FVKESK. V lost 0 bases and J lost 4; bases outside the gene matches: 12. CDR3 sequence (DNA): TGTGCCAGCAGCCAAGATCTTGGGGACAGGGGGCACGAGAGCTATGGCTACACCTTC. Amino acids: CASSQDLGDRGHESYGYTF. Using reference TRBV14 and TRBJ1-2 for the parts outside the CDR3, the full variable domain is EAGVTQFPSHSVIEKGQTVTLRCDPISGHDNLYWYRRVMGKEIKFLLHFVKESKQDESGMPNNRFLAERTGGTYSTLKVQPAELEDSGVYFCASSQDLGDRGHESYGYTFGSGTRLTVV.